This TCR beta chain was recovered during a study of cytomegalovirus exposure and HLA in healthy donors. The PCR contained 60 Vbeta and 13 Jbeta primers. Repertoires were generated with immunoSEQ multiplex PCR, while TCRdb's copy carries only in-frame clones and drops some. The sample carries around 130,000 clones, roughly 80% recorded once. V was cut by 2 bases and J by 4 bases, with 15 bases left in between. Germline V lookup: CDR1 MGHDK, CDR2 SYGVNS. CDR3 length: 16 residues. The chain recombines TRBV25-1 with TRBJ2-1, with D hard to call. This TCR derives from a girl aged 2 to 9 in good health and CMV-seronegative. The sequencing sample was made of PBMCs. The CDR3 protein is CASSELPETNYNEQFF. The DNA of the CDR3 is TGTGCCAGCAGTGAACTCCCTGAGACAAATTACAATGAGCAGTTCTTC.